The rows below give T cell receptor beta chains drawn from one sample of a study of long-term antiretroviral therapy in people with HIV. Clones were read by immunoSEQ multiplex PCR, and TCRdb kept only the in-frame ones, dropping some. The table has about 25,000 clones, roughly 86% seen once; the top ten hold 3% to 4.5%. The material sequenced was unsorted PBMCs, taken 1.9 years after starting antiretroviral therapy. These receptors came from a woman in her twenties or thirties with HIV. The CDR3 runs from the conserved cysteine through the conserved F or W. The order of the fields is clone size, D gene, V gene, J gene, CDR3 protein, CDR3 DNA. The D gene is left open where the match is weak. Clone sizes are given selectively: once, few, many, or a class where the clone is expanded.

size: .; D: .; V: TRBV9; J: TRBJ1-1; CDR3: CASSTSLMNTEAFF; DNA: TGTGCCAGCAGCACCTCATTGATGAACACTGAAGCTTTCTTT
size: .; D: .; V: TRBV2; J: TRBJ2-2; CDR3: CASSEQGNTGELFF; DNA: TGTGCCAGCAGTGAACAGGGGAACACCGGGGAGCTGTTTTTT
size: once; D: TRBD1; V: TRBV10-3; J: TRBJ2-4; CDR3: CAISTGTGVAKNIQYF; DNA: TGTGCCATCAGTACCGGGACAGGGGTAGCCAAAAACATTCAGTACTTC
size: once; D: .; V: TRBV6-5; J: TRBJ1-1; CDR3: CASSTLVSEETEAFF; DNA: TGTGCCAGCAGTACTCTGGTCTCGGAAGAGACTGAAGCTTTCTTT
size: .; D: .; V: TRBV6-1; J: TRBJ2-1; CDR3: CASSTRTDSYNEQFF; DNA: TGTGCCAGCAGTACGCGGACGGACTCCTACAATGAGCAGTTCTTC
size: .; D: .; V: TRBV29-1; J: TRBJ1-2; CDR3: CSVVPDVNYGYTF; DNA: TGCAGCGTTGTGCCGGACGTAAACTATGGCTACACCTTC
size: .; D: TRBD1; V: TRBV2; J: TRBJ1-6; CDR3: CASSRDSHNSPLHF; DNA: TGTGCCAGCAGTCGGGACAGTCATAATTCACCCCTCCACTTT
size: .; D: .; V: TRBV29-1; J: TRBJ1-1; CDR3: CSGKNTEAFF; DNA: TGCAGCGGTAAGAACACTGAAGCTTTCTTT
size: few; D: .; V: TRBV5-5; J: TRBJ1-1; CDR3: CASSSVGGRNTEAFF; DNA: TGTGCCAGCAGCTCGGTAGGCGGTCGGAACACTGAAGCTTTCTTT
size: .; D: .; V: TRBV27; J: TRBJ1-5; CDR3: CATKGRGNQPQHF; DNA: TGTGCCACTAAGGGGAGGGGAAATCAGCCCCAGCATTTT
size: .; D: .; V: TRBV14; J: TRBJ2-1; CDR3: CASSQDMSSYNEQFF; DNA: TGTGCCAGCAGCCAAGATATGAGCAGCTACAATGAGCAGTTCTTC
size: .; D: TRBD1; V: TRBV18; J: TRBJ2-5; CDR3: CASSLRTGNQETQYF; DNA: TGTGCCAGCTCTCTTAGGACAGGGAACCAAGAGACCCAGTACTTC
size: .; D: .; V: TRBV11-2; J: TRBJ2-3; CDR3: CASNPRQAPASTDTQYF; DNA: TGTGCCAGCAACCCCAGACAGGCCCCGGCAAGCACAGATACGCAGTATTTT
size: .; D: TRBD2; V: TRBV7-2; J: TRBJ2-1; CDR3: CASSLIGAAGGLSNEQFF; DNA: TGTGCCAGCAGCTTAATAGGTGCAGCGGGGGGCCTTTCGAATGAGCAGTTCTTC
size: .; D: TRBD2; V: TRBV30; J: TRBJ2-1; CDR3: CAWLAGGVWDEQFF; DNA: TGTGCCTGGTTAGCGGGGGGCGTGTGGGATGAGCAGTTCTTC
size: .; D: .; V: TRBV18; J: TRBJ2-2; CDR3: CASELGAGELFF; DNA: TGTGCCAGCGAGTTGGGGGCCGGGGAGCTGTTTTTT
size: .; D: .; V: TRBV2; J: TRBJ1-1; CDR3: CASSAPGLKEAFF; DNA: TGTGCCAGCAGCGCACCGGGGCTCAAAGAAGCTTTCTTT
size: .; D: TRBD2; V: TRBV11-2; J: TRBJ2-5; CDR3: CASSFTTSGVKETQYF; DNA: TGTGCCAGCAGCTTCACGACTAGCGGGGTAAAAGAGACCCAGTACTTC
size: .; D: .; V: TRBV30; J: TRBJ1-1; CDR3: CAWSRYRADSSVVVDTEAFF; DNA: TGTGCCTGGAGTAGGTACCGAGCCGACAGTTCGGTGGTCGTGGACACTGAAGCTTTCTTT
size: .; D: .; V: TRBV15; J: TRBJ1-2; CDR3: CATSRDVGPAGPNYGYTF; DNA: TGTGCCACCAGCAGAGATGTGGGCCCGGCAGGCCCGAACTATGGCTACACCTTC
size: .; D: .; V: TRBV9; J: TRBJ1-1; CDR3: CASSVGGANTEAFF; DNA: TGTGCCAGCAGCGTAGGAGGGGCGAACACTGAAGCTTTCTTT
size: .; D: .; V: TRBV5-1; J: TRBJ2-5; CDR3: CASFEGPGSETQYF; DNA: TGCGCCAGCTTCGAGGGTCCGGGTTCAGAGACCCAGTACTTC
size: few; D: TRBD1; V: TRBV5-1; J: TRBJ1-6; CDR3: CASSLAGGNNNSPLHF; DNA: TGCGCCAGCAGCTTGGCAGGGGGGAATAATAATTCACCCCTCCACTTT
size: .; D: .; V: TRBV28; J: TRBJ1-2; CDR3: CASSRTEYGYTF; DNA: TGTGCCAGCAGTCGGACAGAGTATGGCTACACCTTC
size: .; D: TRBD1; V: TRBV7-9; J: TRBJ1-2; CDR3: CASSGGTGSDYGYTF; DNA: TGTGCCAGCAGCGGGGGGACAGGGTCGGACTATGGCTACACCTTC
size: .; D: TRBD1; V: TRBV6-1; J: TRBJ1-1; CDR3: CASSEFRDRNTEAFF; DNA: TGTGCCAGCAGTGAATTCCGGGACAGGAACACTGAAGCTTTCTTT
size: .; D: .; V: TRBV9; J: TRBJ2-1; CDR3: CASSVTGSPSNEQFF; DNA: TGTGCCAGCAGCGTCACTGGGAGCCCCTCCAATGAGCAGTTCTTC
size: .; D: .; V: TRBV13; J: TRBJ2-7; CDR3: CASSAGQRPYEQYF; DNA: TGTGCCAGCAGCGCGGGACAGAGACCTTACGAGCAGTACTTC
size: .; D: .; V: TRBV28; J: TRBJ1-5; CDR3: CASSLPNRVLRVGNQPQHF; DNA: TGTGCCAGCAGTTTGCCAAACAGGGTTCTTCGGGTGGGCAATCAGCCCCAGCATTTT
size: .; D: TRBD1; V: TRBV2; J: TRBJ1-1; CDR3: CASSGQGETEAFF; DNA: TGTGCCAGCAGTGGACAGGGGGAAACTGAAGCTTTCTTT
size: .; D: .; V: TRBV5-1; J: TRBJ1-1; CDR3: CASSSTPDGYTEAFF; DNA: TGCGCCAGCAGCTCAACCCCGGACGGGTACACTGAAGCTTTCTTT
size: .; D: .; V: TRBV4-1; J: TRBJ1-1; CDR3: CASSLQGLNTEAFF; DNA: TGCGCCAGCAGCCTCCAGGGATTGAACACTGAAGCTTTCTTT
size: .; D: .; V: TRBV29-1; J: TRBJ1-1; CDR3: CSVCRILDTEAFF; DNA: TGCAGCGTTTGCCGAATCTTGGACACTGAAGCTTTCTTT
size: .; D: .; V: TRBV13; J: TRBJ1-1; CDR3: CASRYEEGTEAFF; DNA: TGTGCCAGCAGATACGAAGAGGGGACTGAAGCTTTCTTT
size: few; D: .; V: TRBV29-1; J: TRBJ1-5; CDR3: CSVEVGGGNQPQHF; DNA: TGCAGCGTTGAGGTCGGGGGAGGCAATCAGCCCCAGCATTTT
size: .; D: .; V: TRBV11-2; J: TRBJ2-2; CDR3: CASSGQGGDLKTGELFF; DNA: TGTGCCAGCAGCGGGCAAGGGGGGGATCTTAAAACCGGGGAGCTGTTTTTT
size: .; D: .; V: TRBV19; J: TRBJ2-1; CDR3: CASRDAGSPRWNEQFF; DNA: TGTGCCAGTAGAGACGCGGGGAGTCCAAGGTGGAATGAGCAGTTCTTC
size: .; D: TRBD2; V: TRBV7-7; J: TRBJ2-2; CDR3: CASSFSGGAGELFF; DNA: TGTGCCAGCAGCTTTTCTGGGGGGGCCGGGGAGCTGTTTTTT
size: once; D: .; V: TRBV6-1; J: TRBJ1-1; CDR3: CASSEGGNTEAFF; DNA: TGTGCCAGCAGTGAAGGGGGCAACACTGAAGCTTTCTTT
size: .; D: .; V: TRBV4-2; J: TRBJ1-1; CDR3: CASSQGADLDTEAFF; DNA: TGTGCCAGCAGCCAAGGGGCGGACTTGGACACTGAAGCTTTCTTT
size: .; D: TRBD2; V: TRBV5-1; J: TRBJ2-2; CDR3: CASSLTGGVGELFF; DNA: TGCGCCAGCAGCTTGACGGGAGGAGTCGGGGAGCTGTTTTTT
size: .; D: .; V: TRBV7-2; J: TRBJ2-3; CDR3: CASSLGSSARRLRNTQYF; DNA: TGTGCCAGCAGCTTAGGGTCGTCGGCCAGACGTCTGCGAAATACGCAGTATTTT
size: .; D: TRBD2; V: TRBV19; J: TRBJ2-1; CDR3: CASSMGGGYNEQFF; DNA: TGTGCCAGTAGTATGGGCGGGGGCTACAATGAGCAGTTCTTC
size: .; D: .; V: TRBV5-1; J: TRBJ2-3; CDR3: CASSVGTTTSTDTQYF; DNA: TGCGCCAGCAGCGTCGGGACAACCACTAGCACAGATACGCAGTATTTT
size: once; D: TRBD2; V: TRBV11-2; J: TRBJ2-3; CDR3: CASSSPPRGGVDTQYF; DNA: TGTGCCAGCAGCTCGCCCCCTCGGGGGGGGGTGGATACGCAGTATTTT
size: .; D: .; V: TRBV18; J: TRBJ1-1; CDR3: CASSTQDSLNTEAFF; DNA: TGTGCCAGCTCAACTCAGGATTCCCTGAACACTGAAGCTTTCTTT
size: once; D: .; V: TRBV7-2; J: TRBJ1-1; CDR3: CASSLAGLGGEAFF; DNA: TGTGCCAGCAGCTTAGCGGGGTTAGGGGGTGAAGCTTTCTTT
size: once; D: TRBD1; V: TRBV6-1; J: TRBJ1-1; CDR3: CASSAGTGGNTEAFF; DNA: TGTGCCAGCAGTGCCGGGACAGGGGGGAACACTGAAGCTTTCTTT
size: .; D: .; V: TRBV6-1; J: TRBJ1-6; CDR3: CASSEAIDSSNSPLHF; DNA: TGTGCCAGCAGTGAAGCGATAGACAGTTCCAATTCACCCCTCCACTTT
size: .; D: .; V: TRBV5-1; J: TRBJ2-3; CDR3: CASSLGLNTDTQYF; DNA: TGCGCCAGCAGCTTGGGACTCAACACAGATACGCAGTATTTT
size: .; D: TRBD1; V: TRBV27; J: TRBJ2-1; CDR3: CASSLGQGLPYNEQFF; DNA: TGTGCCAGCAGTTTAGGACAGGGGCTACCCTACAATGAGCAGTTCTTC
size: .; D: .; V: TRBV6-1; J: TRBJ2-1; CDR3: CASTLGNEQFF; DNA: TGTGCCAGCACTCTAGGGAATGAGCAGTTCTTC
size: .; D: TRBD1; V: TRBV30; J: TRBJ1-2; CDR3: CAWSQTGDGYTF; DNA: TGTGCCTGGAGTCAGACAGGGGACGGCTACACCTTC
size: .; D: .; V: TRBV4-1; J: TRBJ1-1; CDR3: CASSQGARNMNTEAFF; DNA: TGCGCCAGCAGCCAAGGTGCACGTAACATGAACACTGAAGCTTTCTTT
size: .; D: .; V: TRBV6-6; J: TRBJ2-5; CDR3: CASSYSIVGRSETQYF; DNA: TGTGCCAGCAGTTACTCGATAGTCGGCAGGTCTGAGACCCAGTACTTC
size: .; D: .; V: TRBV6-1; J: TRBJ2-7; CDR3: CASSEALLGEQYF; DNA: TGTGCCAGCAGTGAAGCGCTTCTTGGCGAGCAGTACTTC
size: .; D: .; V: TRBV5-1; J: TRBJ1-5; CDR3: CASSLASRGEGQPQHF; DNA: TGCGCCAGCAGCTTGGCCTCTCGGGGAGAGGGTCAGCCCCAGCATTTT
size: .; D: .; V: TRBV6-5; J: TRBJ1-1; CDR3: CASTRDGVNTEAFF; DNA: TGTGCCAGCACCAGAGACGGAGTGAACACTGAAGCTTTCTTT
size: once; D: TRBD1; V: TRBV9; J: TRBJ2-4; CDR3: CASSVEQGDIQYF; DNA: TGTGCCAGCAGCGTGGAGCAGGGGGACATTCAGTACTTC
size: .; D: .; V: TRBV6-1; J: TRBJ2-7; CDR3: CASSEDRVAYEQYF; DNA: TGTGCCAGCAGTGAAGACAGGGTTGCCTACGAGCAGTACTTC